The sequence of this T cell receptor (beta chain) was determined in a study of Ad26.COV2.S vaccination and SARS-CoV-2 variants. This clone was recorded once. What it recognizes is unknown. Generated by immunoSEQ multiplex PCR, the TCRdb table keeps only in-frame clones and is missing some. The sample has about 180,000 clones; roughly 87% are singletons. Study-level findings and limits: A substantial breadth of spike-specific CD8+ and CD4+ T cell responses after vaccination has been reported. Possibly, TCR breadth and depth analyses underestimated total T cell responses. Vaccinees displayed broader spike-specific TCR repertoires than placebo recipients. Measurement of non-spike TCR breadth gave similar results in vaccine and placebo recipients.

The receptor's source is a human donor who had recovered from COVID-19. The material was peripheral blood, obtained after recovery from COVID-19.

CDR3 loop: CASSPPGGGEAFF. The CDR3 nucleotides are TGTGCCAGCAGCCCGCCTGGGGGTGGTGAAGCTTTCTTT. This chain joins TRBV7-9 and TRBJ1-1, with TRBD1 as a possible D gene (5 bases). Germline V gives CDR1 SEHNR, CDR2 FQNEAQ (reference sequence). The CDR3 contains 13 residues. V lost 5 bases and J lost 7, with 14 bases in between.